The 22 T cell receptor beta chains below were found in one sample sequenced in a study of regulatory T cells in long-lasting Graves disease. HTBI primers from iRepertoire and Arm-PCR of CDR3 regions yielded the TCR beta libraries. Using its own MiXCR run on the multiplex PCR reads, TCRdb lists one record per CDR3 protein. There are over 450,000 distinct CDR3 sequences in the sample; around a fifth occur only once, and roughly 7% lies in the top ten. Time point defined: persistent/refractory GD, antithyroid drugs over 5 years with positive TRAb. PBMCs provided the RNA from which the TCR library was made. The source material was peripheral blood mononuclear cells (PBMCs), sampled when the disease was refractory, from a patient treated with antithyroid drugs. The receptors come from a female donor with Graves disease.

At least ten counts were recorded for this clonotype. The gene calls are TRBV6-5 and TRBJ2-7; unclear D gene. The germline CDR1 and CDR2 sequences are MNHEY and SVGAGI. Deletions cut 4 bases from V and 6 bases from J, with 13 bases between. CDR3 length: 13 residues. Written as DNA, the CDR3 is TGTGCCAGCAGTTTCGGTCGTATCGGCGAGCAGTACTTC. It translates to CASSFGRIGEQYF.

The CDR3 coding sequence is TGTGCCAGCAGATTCTCAGGGGCGACTTTCTTT. It codes for CASRFSGATFF. This sequence joins TRBV12-3 or TRBV12-4 and TRBJ1-1, with a tentative D call TRBD1 (6 bases). V lost 6 bases to trimming and J lost 12 bases, with 14 bases between them. The CDR3 has 11 amino acids.

The sample holds a few counts of this clonotype. This may be a read error, as it is one base from a much larger clone. The rearrangement uses TRBV2 and TRBJ1-5, with D perhaps TRBD1 (5 bases). Judging by the DNA end, TRBJ2-3 fits better; the J call may be wrong. The CDR3 is 16 residues long. Germline CDR1 is SNHLY and CDR2 is FYNNEI. The CDR3 DNA reads TGTGCCAGCACCTCAGGGCAGGGAATGAGCAATCAGCCCCAGTATTTT. The encoded protein is CASTSGQGMSNQPQYF.

This clonotype was recorded many times. The chain couples TRBV7-2 to TRBJ1-1; D possibly corresponds to TRBD1 (6 bases). The CDR3 sequence is 13 residues long. Trimming removed 1 base at V and 10 bases at J, with 13 bases between. Germline V gives CDR1 SGHTA, CDR2 FQGNSA. The CDR3 loop reads CASSLVREGGAFF. CDR3 sequence (DNA): TGTGCCAGCAGCTTAGTGAGGGAGGGGGGAGCTTTCTTT.

This clonotype was found a few times. This sequence joins TRBV29-1 and TRBJ1-3, with D tentatively TRBD1 (6 bases). Germline V gene lookup returns CDR1 SQVTM and CDR2 ANQGSEA. V lost 4 bases, J lost 4 bases, and 11 bases lay in between. The CDR3 contains 13 residues. CDR3 protein: CSVVGGYGNTIYF. CDR3 nucleotide sequence: TGCAGCGTTGTAGGGGGGTACGGAAACACCATATATTTT.

This clonotype was detected only a few times. This chain links TRBV9 with TRBJ2-2; D might be TRBD1 or TRBD2, each matching 5 bases. The CDR3 has 17 amino acids. The V gene lost 4 bases and the J gene lost 0 bases, with 16 bases spanning the gap. CDR1 and CDR2 (germline): SGDLS, YYNGEE. CDR3 sequence: CASSTPLGTPNTGELFF. In DNA, the CDR3 is TGTGCCAGCAGCACTCCTTTGGGGACCCCGAACACCGGGGAGCTGTTTTTT.

The chain carries TRBV7-9 and TRBJ1-1, with D uncertain. The CDR3 sequence is 16 residues long. Germline CDR1 reads SEHNR; CDR2 reads FQNEAQ (reference sequence). The germline V and J ends were trimmed by 4 bases and 0 bases, with 15 bases remaining between them. CDR3 coding DNA: TGTGCCAGCAGCTCAAAGCCGAATACCATGAACACTGAAGCTTTCTTT. This encodes CASSSKPNTMNTEAFF.

This clonotype has a count of ten or more. The chain carries TRBV6-1 and TRBJ1-2; D remains unclear. The germline V and J ends were trimmed by 3 bases and 2 bases, with 16 bases remaining between them. This CDR3 is built from 16 residues. The V gene's germline CDR1 is MNHNS and CDR2 SASEGT. CDR3 protein: CASSDLFGRNNYGYTF. The CDR3 DNA sequence: TGTGCCAGCAGTGACCTATTCGGACGGAACAACTATGGCTACACCTTC.

Many counts were recorded for this clonotype. V usage is TRBV12-3 or TRBV12-4 and J usage is TRBJ1-1; D remains unclear. CDR3 length: 16 amino acids. V lost 7 bases and J 5 bases, leaving 23 bases between the germline ends. Written as DNA, the CDR3 is TGTGCCAGCACCGCCCGAGATTTTGCAGAAACGACTGAAGCTTTCTTT. It is translated as CASTARDFAETTEAFF.

This clonotype appeared many times. V usage is TRBV9 and J usage is TRBJ2-5; 8 positions agree with TRBD2. The CDR3 has 17 amino acids. CDR1 and CDR2 from the germline V gene are SGDLS and YYNGEE. V was pared by 0 bases and J by 3 bases, with 10 bases of the junction left unmatched. The CDR3 protein is CASSVVDSGLGEETQYF. CDR3 in DNA: TGTGCCAGCAGCGTAGTGGACTCGGGACTAGGAGAAGAGACCCAGTACTTC.

This clonotype was seen at least ten times. This chain connects TRBV6-5 to TRBJ1-5, with 8 bases fitting TRBD1. Germline trimming cut 0 bases from V and 4 bases from J; bases unmatched to any gene: 11. From germline, CDR1 is MNHEY and CDR2 SVGAGI. This CDR3 comprises 18 residues. The CDR3 bases are TGTGCCAGCAGTTACTCGCTGGGGCAGGGGGCGCGAAATCAGCCCCAGCATTTT. Protein sequence: CASSYSLGQGARNQPQHF.

In its sample, this clonotype was seen a few times. This sequence joins TRBV3-1 and TRBJ1-4, with TRBD1 identical over 9 bases. V shed 3 bases, J shed 7 bases, and the junction held 3 bases outside the gene matches. The germline CDR1 and CDR2 sequences are LGHDT and YNNKEL (reference sequence). This CDR3 spans 14 amino acids. Here the CDR3 DNA reads TGTGCCAGCAGCCACCGGGACAGGGTTGAAAAACTGTTTTTT. Its protein product is CASSHRDRVEKLFF.

At least ten counts were recorded for this clonotype. The V gene is TRBV11-2, the J gene TRBJ1-4; D perhaps matches TRBD1 (6 bases). The V and J ends lost 3 bases and 5 bases respectively, with 10 bases between them. CDR3 length: 14 residues. Germline V gene sequence: CDR1 SGHAT, CDR2 FQNNGV. The CDR3 is CASSLVGGNEKLFF. In DNA form, the CDR3 reads TGTGCCAGCAGCTTGGTAGGGGGAAATGAAAAACTGTTTTTT.

The sample holds many counts of this clonotype. The chain has TRBV20-1 and TRBJ2-7; 8 nucleotides align to TRBD2. V was pared by 5 bases and J by 5 bases, with 20 bases of the junction left unmatched. Germline lookup yields CDR1 DFQATT and CDR2 SNEGSKA (reference sequence). The CDR3 totals 17 residues. CDR3 in DNA: TGCAGTGCTCCTAAGCACCGGGGGGGCAGGGACAATAACGAGCAGTACTTC. Translated: CSAPKHRGGRDNNEQYF.

This clonotype was found many times. The CDR3 DNA follows: TGTGCCACCAGCGAAGGGGGATTGAACACTGAAGCTTTCTTT. It translates to CATSEGGLNTEAFF. The chain combines TRBV15 with TRBJ1-1; the D gene is possibly TRBD1 (6 bases). Germline CDR1 reads LNHNV; CDR2 reads YYDKDF (reference sequence). The V gene lost 5 bases and the J gene lost 0 bases, with 10 bases spanning the gap. The CDR3 covers 14 residues. The full variable domain, completed using reference TRBV15 and TRBJ1-1, is DAMVIQNPRYQVTQFGKPVTLSCSQTLNHNVMYWYQQKSSQAPKLLFHYYDKDFNNEADTPDNFQSRRPNTSFCFLDIRSPGLGDTAMYLCATSEGGLNTEAFFGQGTRLTVV.

This clonotype was counted between two and nine times. The J gene is TRBJ1-1, the V gene TRBV9; D ambiguous. The CDR3 is made up of 13 amino acids. Germline V gene lookup returns CDR1 SGDLS and CDR2 YYNGEE. V lost 4 bases and J lost 8, with 15 bases in between. This CDR3 reads CASSPYNGYEAFF. CDR3 in DNA: TGTGCCAGCAGCCCATACAACGGCTACGAAGCTTTCTTT.

This clonotype has a single count. A much larger clone differs by one base, so this may be a read error. The chain couples TRBV27 to TRBJ2-7; weak D call: TRBD2 (5 bases). The CDR3 is 13 amino acids. CDR1 and CDR2 from the germline V gene are MNHEY and SMNVEV (reference sequence). In DNA, the CDR3 is TGTGCCAGCAGTGGACTCTCTTCCTCCGAGCAGTACTTC. Translating gives CASSGLSSSEQYF.

The rearrangement links TRBV11-3 to TRBJ2-2, with D possibly TRBD2 on 6 matching bases. The V end was cut by 1 base, the J end by 5 bases, with 11 bases between. The germline gives CDR1 SGHNT, CDR2 YENEEA. The CDR3 has 15 residues. The DNA of the CDR3 is TGTGCCAGCAGCTTAGGTGCCAGCGGGACCGGGGAGCTGTTTTTT. Translated: CASSLGASGTGELFF.

This clonotype appeared a few times. This chain uses TRBV20-1 with TRBJ2-1; perhaps TRBD1 as D (5 bases). V lost 1 base to trimming and J lost 3 bases, with 7 bases between them. Germline V gene sequence: CDR1 DFQATT, CDR2 SNEGSKA (reference sequence). The CDR3 is 13 residues long. This chain's CDR3 is CSARGDSYNEQFF. For the CDR3, the DNA is TGCAGTGCTAGAGGTGACAGCTACAATGAGCAGTTCTTC.

This chain connects TRBV7-9 to TRBJ1-4; D is uncertain. Trimming removed 5 bases at V and 8 bases at J, with 15 bases between. The CDR3 sequence is 14 residues long. The V gene's germline CDR1 is SEHNR and CDR2 FQNEAQ (reference sequence). The CDR3 spells CASSPVGSEEKLFF. CDR3 nucleotide sequence: TGTGCCAGCAGCCCAGTAGGGTCTGAAGAAAAACTGTTTTTT.

CDR3 bases: TGTGCCAGCTCACCCGGGGCCCGGAGCCAAGAGACCCAGTACTTC. Translating gives CASSPGARSQETQYF. J is TRBJ2-5 and V is TRBV18, with D perhaps TRBD1 or TRBD2 (5 bases each). Trimming pared 3 bases from V and 1 base from J, leaving 12 bases between. Looked up from germline, CDR1 is KGHSH and CDR2 is LQKENI. CDR3 size: 15 residues.

In this sample, this clonotype turned up many times. The chain links TRBV11-2 to TRBJ2-2; D is unresolved. The germline CDR1 and CDR2 sequences are SGHAT and FQNNGV. The CDR3 spans 13 residues. Trimming cost V 1 base and J 6 bases, with 6 bases left between them. CDR3 bases: TGTGCCAGCAGCTTAGTGTTGGCCGGGGAGCTGTTTTTT. Its translation is CASSLVLAGELFF.